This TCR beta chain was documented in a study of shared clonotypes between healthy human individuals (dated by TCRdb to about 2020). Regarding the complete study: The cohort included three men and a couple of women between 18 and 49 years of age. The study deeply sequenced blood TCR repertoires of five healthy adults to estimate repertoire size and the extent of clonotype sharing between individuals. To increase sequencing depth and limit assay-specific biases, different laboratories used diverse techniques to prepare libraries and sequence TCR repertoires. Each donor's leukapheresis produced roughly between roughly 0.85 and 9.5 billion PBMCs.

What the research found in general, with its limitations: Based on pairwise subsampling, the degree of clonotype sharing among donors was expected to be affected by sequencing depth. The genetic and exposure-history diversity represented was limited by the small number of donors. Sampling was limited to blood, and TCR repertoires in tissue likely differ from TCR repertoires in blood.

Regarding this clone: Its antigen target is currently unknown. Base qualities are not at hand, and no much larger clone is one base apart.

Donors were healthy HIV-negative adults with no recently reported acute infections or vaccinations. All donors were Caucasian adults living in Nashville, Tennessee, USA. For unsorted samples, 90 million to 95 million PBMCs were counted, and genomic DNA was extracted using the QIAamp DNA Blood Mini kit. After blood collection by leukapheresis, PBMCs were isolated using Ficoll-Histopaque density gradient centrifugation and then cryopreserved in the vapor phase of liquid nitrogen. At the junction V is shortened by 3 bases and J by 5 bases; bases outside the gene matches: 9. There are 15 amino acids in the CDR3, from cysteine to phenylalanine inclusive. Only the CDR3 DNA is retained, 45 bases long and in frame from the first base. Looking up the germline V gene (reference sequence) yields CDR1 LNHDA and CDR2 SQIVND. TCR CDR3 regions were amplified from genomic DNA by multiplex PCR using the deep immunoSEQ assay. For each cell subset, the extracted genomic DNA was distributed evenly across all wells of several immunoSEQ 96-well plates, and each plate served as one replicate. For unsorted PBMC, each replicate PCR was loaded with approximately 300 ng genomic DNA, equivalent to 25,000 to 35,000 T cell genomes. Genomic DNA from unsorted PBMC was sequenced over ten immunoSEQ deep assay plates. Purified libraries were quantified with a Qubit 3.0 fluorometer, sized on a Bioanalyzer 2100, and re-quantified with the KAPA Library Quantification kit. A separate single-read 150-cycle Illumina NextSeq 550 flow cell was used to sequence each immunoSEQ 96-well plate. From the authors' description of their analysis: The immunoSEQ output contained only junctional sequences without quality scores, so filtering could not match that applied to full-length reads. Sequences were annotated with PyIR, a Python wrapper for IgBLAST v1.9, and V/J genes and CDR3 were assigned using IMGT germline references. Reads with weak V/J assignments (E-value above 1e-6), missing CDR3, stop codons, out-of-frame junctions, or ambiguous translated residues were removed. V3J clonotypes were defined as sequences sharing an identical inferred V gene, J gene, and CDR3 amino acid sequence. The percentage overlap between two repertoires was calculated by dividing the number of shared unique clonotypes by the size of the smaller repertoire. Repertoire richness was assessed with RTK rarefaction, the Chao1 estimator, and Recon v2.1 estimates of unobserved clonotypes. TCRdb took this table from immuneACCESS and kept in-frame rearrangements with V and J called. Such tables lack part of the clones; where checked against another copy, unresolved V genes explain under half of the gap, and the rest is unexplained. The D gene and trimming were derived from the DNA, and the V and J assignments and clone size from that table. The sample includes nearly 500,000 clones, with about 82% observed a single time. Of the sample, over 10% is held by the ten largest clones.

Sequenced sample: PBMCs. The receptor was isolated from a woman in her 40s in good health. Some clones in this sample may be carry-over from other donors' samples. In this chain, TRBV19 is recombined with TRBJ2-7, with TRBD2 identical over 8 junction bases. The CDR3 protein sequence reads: CASSIQRAGDHEQYF. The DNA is TGTGCCAGTAGTATTCAGCGAGCGGGAGACCACGAGCAGTACTTC. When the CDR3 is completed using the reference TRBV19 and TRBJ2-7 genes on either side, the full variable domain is DGGITQSPKYLFRKEGQNVTLSCEQNLNHDAMYWYRQDPGQGLRLIYYSQIVNDFQKGDIAEGYSVSREKKESFPLTVTSAQKNPTAFYLCASSIQRAGDHEQYFGPGTRLTVT.